What follows are 8 T cell receptor beta chains derived from one specimen sequenced in a study of Ad26.COV2.S vaccination and SARS-CoV-2 variants. Libraries were prepared by immunoSEQ multiplex PCR; TCRdb keeps only in-frame clonotypes and omits some of them. Of about 350,000 clones detected, approximately 86% appear once; the ten largest clones hold roughly 10%. Described treatment: about 20 received Ad26.COV2.S at low or high dose, single or two shots; about 5 received placebo; per-sample allocation not given. On day 63 after the first injection, vaccine and placebo recipients gave samples. The specimen comprised peripheral blood, sampled in a trial of Ad26.COV2.S vaccine versus placebo. These receptors all stem from a person between 18 and 65 years old who received the Ad26.COV2.S COVID-19 vaccine or a placebo.

V usage is TRBV18 and J usage is TRBJ1-1; D might be TRBD1 (6 bases). Trimming removed 1 base at V and 4 bases at J, with 13 bases between. CDR1 is KGHSH and CDR2 is LQKENI in the germline V gene. The CDR3 covers 15 residues. The CDR3, as DNA: TGTGCCAGCTCACCACTAGTAGGGGGGAGCACTGAAGCTTTCTTT. Its protein product is CASSPLVGGSTEAFF.

CDR3 DNA sequence: TGCAGCGTTATAGGTAGCTTGTTCTCAGGCGATGAGCAGTTCTTC. Its translation: CSVIGSLFSGDEQFF. V gene TRBV29-1 combines with J gene TRBJ2-1; D unresolved. Per germline, CDR1 SQVTM and CDR2 ANQGSEA. This CDR3 is built from 15 residues. V was clipped by 5 bases and J by 8 bases, with 22 bases between them.

This sequence joins TRBV19 and TRBJ2-5; TRBD1 might be the D (6 bases). Germline loops: CDR1 LNHDA, CDR2 SQIVND (reference sequence). The V and J ends lost 2 bases and 0 bases respectively, with 16 bases between them. The CDR3 covers 17 residues. CDR3 region: CASSIRRGQLYQETQYF. The CDR3 DNA reads TGTGCCAGTAGTATAAGACGCGGACAGCTGTACCAAGAGACCCAGTACTTC. Variable domain in full (rest from reference TRBV19 and TRBJ2-5): DGGITQSPKYLFRKEGQNVTLSCEQNLNHDAMYWYRQDPGQGLRLIYYSQIVNDFQKGDIAEGYSVSREKKESFPLTVTSAQKNPTAFYLCASSIRRGQLYQETQYFGPGTRLLVL.

This sequence joins TRBV11-3 and TRBJ2-3; 8 bases fit TRBD2. With 5 bases clipped from V and 4 bases from J, the junction kept 11 bases outside the gene matches. CDR3 size: 16 residues. Germline-derived CDR1 and CDR2 are SGHNT and YENEEA. The CDR3 nucleotides are TGTGCCAGCAGCGAAGGAAGGCGGGAGGTCCCAGATACGCAGTATTTT. The encoded protein is CASSEGRREVPDTQYF.

This clone has a handful of counts. The chain uses TRBV6-6 and TRBJ2-7, with D unresolved. The CDR3 is made up of 11 amino acids. Trimming stripped 5 bases from V and 2 bases from J, with 4 bases between. In germline, CDR1 is MNHNY, CDR2 SVGAGI (reference sequence). The CDR3 reads CASSTAYEQYF. Written as DNA, the CDR3 is TGTGCCAGCAGTACCGCCTACGAGCAGTACTTC.

CDR3 in amino acids: CATSFQGIGNQPQHF. As DNA, the CDR3 is TGTGCCACGTCCTTCCAGGGGATCGGCAATCAGCCCCAGCATTTT. J is TRBJ1-5 and V is TRBV27; D is possibly TRBD1 (6 bases). Germline CDR1 reads MNHEY; CDR2 reads SMNVEV (reference sequence). The CDR3 has 15 amino acids. The V end was cut by 10 bases, the J end by 2 bases, with 18 bases between.

This clone was observed a single time. The chain joins TRBV27 to TRBJ1-2; no clear D. V lost 2 bases to trimming and J lost 6 bases, with 10 bases between them. The germline V gene encodes CDR1 MNHEY and CDR2 SMNVEV (reference sequence). The CDR3 extends over 13 amino acids. The CDR3 coding sequence is TGTGCCAGCAGTTTACAAGGAAAGGATGGCTACACCTTC. Amino acid sequence: CASSLQGKDGYTF.

The chain recombines TRBV21-1 with TRBJ1-1; the DNA was not used to check the table's D call, TRBD1. TRBV21-1 is a known pseudogene. There are 16 residues in the CDR3. The chain's CDR3 is CASSKQGACRNTEAFF. In nucleotides, the CDR3 is TGTGCCAGCAGCAAGCAGGGGGCTTGTCGGAACACTGAAGCTTTCTTT.